These 7 T cell receptor beta chains were all obtained from the same sample, sequenced in a study of CD8 T cells in ankylosing spondylitis. TCRdb reprocessed the 5' RACE reads via MiXCR and lists one record per CDR3 protein. Among approximately 220,000 distinct CDR3 sequences listed, roughly a tenth were seen once. The sample was blood, either unsorted or a sorted T cell fraction (not recorded which). These receptors were collected from a male donor with ankylosing spondylitis or in good health (not recorded which).

In this sample, this clonotype turned up many times. V usage is TRBV20-1 and J usage is TRBJ1-6; 7 positions agree with TRBD1. Germline CDR1 reads DFQATT; CDR2 reads SNEGSKA (reference sequence). The V and J ends lost 0 bases and 4 bases, in that order; junction bases with no gene match: 6. The CDR3 runs 16 residues. Written as DNA, the CDR3 is TGCAGTGCTAGAGATGGGAAACAGGGGTATAATTCACCCCTCCACTTT. It codes for CSARDGKQGYNSPLHF.

This clonotype was detected many times. The chain uses TRBV12-3 or TRBV12-4 and TRBJ2-1; D is possibly TRBD1 (6 bases). The CDR3 has 14 residues. V lost 5 bases to trimming and J lost 3 bases, with 11 bases between them. The chain's CDR3 is CASSRDTYYNEQFF. CDR3 DNA sequence: TGTGCCAGCAGTCGGGACACCTACTACAATGAGCAGTTCTTC.

This clonotype was counted ten times or more. The CDR3 DNA reads TGCAGCGTTGCTAGCGGGAGCTCCTACAATGAGCAGTTCTTC. Encoded protein: CSVASGSSYNEQFF. This chain uses TRBV29-1 with TRBJ2-1, with 10 bases fitting TRBD2. V shed 4 bases, J shed 0 bases, and the junction held 0 bases outside the gene matches. There are 14 residues in the CDR3. Germline CDR1 SQVTM, CDR2 ANQGSEA.

This chain uses TRBV5-1 with TRBJ1-1; no clear D. The germline V gene has CDR1 SGHRS and CDR2 YFSETQ. This CDR3 has 14 residues. V lost 7 bases, J lost 1 base, and 14 bases lay in between. DNA of the CDR3: TGCGCCAGCCGCGTCGAACAGCCGAACACTGAAGCTTTCTTT. This sequence encodes CASRVEQPNTEAFF. Looking up the rest from reference TRBV5-1 and TRBJ1-1 gives the full variable domain: KAGVTQTPRYLIKTRGQQVTLSCSPISGHRSVSWYQQTPGQGLQFLFEYFSETQRNKGNFPGRFSGRQFSNSRSEMNVSTLELGDSALYLCASRVEQPNTEAFFGQGTRLTVV.

Many counts were recorded for this clonotype. The CDR3, as DNA: TGCAGCGTTGAAATAGCGGGGGGGAACACAGATACGCAGTATTTT. Translation: CSVEIAGGNTDTQYF. The rearrangement links TRBV29-1 to TRBJ2-3; the match to TRBD2 covers 11 bases. CDR3 length equals 15 residues. V gave up 2 bases and J gave up 2 bases; unmatched junction bases: 3. From germline, CDR1 is SQVTM and CDR2 ANQGSEA.

Comments on this clonotype: A read error may explain this, as a much larger clone is one base away. V gene TRBV2 combines with J gene TRBJ1-3; no clear D gene. V gave up 2 bases and J gave up 8 bases, with 10 bases separating them. This CDR3 comprises 13 residues. Germline CDR1 is SNHLY and CDR2 is FYNNEI. CDR3 in amino acids: CASSEYAEDTIYF. CDR3 DNA: TGTGCCAGCAGTGAATATGCCGAAGACACCATATATTTT.

This clonotype was observed a few times. The chain couples TRBV12-3 or TRBV12-4 to TRBJ2-1, with D perhaps TRBD2 (7 bases). Deletions cut 3 bases from V and 5 bases from J, with 11 bases between. CDR3 size: 14 residues. For the CDR3, the DNA is TGTGCCAGCAGTTTTGGGGGGGGCAACAATGAGCAGTTCTTC. This encodes CASSFGGGNNEQFF.